The rows below give T cell receptor beta chains drawn from one sample of a study of human T cells and chemical hapten exposure. In TCRdb, the RACE reads were re-called with MiXCR into one record per CDR3 protein. The data contain around 42,000 distinct CDR3 sequences, about 9.6% of them singletons. Source: whole blood, taken in connection with sensitization to the hapten diphenylcyclopropenone (DPC). The receptors stem from a woman in her twenties or thirties with alopecia areata. Some clones in this sample may be carry-over from other donors' samples. The CDR3 runs from the conserved cysteine through the conserved F or W. A D gene is named only where the DNA matches it firmly. Clone size is not always given. Where it is, it says once, few, many or a class for expanded clones.

v_gene: TRBV29-1; d_gene: NA; j_gene: TRBJ1-6; abundance: few; CDR3aa: CSVKTGGNSPLHF; CDR3nt: TGCAGCGTCAAGACAGGAGGGAATTCACCCCTCCACTTT
v_gene: TRBV5-6; d_gene: NA; j_gene: TRBJ2-7; abundance: NA; CDR3aa: CASSPGQRSYEQYF; CDR3nt: TGTGCCAGCAGTCCGGGTCAACGCTCCTACGAGCAGTACTTC
v_gene: TRBV5-4; d_gene: TRBD1; j_gene: TRBJ2-5; abundance: few; CDR3aa: CASSQGQAVETQYF; CDR3nt: TGTGCCAGCAGCCAGGGACAGGCGGTAGAGACCCAGTACTTC
v_gene: TRBV7-2; d_gene: TRBD1; j_gene: TRBJ1-1; abundance: few; CDR3aa: CASTDRGLNTEAFF; CDR3nt: TGTGCCAGCACCGACAGGGGGTTGAACACTGAAGCTTTCTTT
v_gene: TRBV30; d_gene: TRBD2; j_gene: TRBJ2-5; abundance: few; CDR3aa: CAWNPPPGLAGGETQYF; CDR3nt: TGTGCCTGGAATCCACCACCGGGACTAGCGGGGGGAGAGACCCAGTACTTC
v_gene: TRBV6-6; d_gene: NA; j_gene: TRBJ2-2; abundance: few; CDR3aa: CASSLTSPTGELFF; CDR3nt: TGTGCCAGCAGTTTAACTAGCCCCACCGGGGAGCTGTTTTTT
v_gene: TRBV2; d_gene: TRBD2; j_gene: TRBJ2-3; abundance: few; CDR3aa: CASSWTSGGADTDTQYF; CDR3nt: TGTGCCAGCAGTTGGACTAGCGGGGGAGCTGACACAGATACGCAGTATTTT
v_gene: TRBV7-8; d_gene: NA; j_gene: TRBJ1-6; abundance: many; CDR3aa: CASSLAESWAYPGVSPLHF; CDR3nt: TGTGCCAGCAGCTTAGCGGAGTCCTGGGCCTATCCGGGGGTTTCACCCCTCCACTTT
v_gene: TRBV12-2; d_gene: NA; j_gene: TRBJ2-7; abundance: many; CDR3aa: CATDREPLLGYEQYF; CDR3nt: TGTGCAACGGACAGGGAACCCCTCCTAGGCTACGAGCAGTACTTC
v_gene: TRBV9; d_gene: NA; j_gene: TRBJ2-7; abundance: many; CDR3aa: CASSVSGSRYEQYF; CDR3nt: TGTGCCAGCAGCGTATCGGGCAGCCGCTACGAGCAGTACTTC
v_gene: TRBV6-1; d_gene: NA; j_gene: TRBJ2-1; abundance: NA; CDR3aa: CASSYGGNEQFF; CDR3nt: TGTGCCAGCAGTTACGGGGGCAATGAGCAGTTCTTC